This T cell receptor (beta chain) is drawn from a study of T cell clonality in common variable immunodeficiency. This clone was found many times. Its antigen is not known. The CDR3 is cut off 3 residues early in the read; its end comes from the germline J gene. The V end lost 0 bases, the J end lost 8 bases, and 11 bases lay between the germline ends. Germline-derived CDR1 and CDR2 are MNHNS and SASEGT. The CDR3 consists of 14 residues. All CVID subjects were on immunoglobulin replacement for at least one year. Study-level points and caveats: CVID subjects had higher TCRbeta clonality than healthy controls, most marked in about a third. Reportedly, TCR beta sequences from common variable immunodeficiency showed fewer deletions and N-nucleotide insertions.

Using immunoSEQ multiplex PCR, the repertoire was profiled, and TCRdb retains in-frame clones only, with some absent. The sample yields almost 20,000 clones, without any singletons. Sequenced input: peripheral blood mononuclear cells. The TCR sequence derives from a human donor with common variable immunodeficiency. The chain recombines TRBV6-1 with TRBJ2-1, with D possibly TRBD1 on 7 matching bases. The CDR3 here is CASSEAPGGHEQFF. The CDR3 bases that were read are TGTGCCAGCAGTGAAGCGCCAGGGGGGCATGAG.